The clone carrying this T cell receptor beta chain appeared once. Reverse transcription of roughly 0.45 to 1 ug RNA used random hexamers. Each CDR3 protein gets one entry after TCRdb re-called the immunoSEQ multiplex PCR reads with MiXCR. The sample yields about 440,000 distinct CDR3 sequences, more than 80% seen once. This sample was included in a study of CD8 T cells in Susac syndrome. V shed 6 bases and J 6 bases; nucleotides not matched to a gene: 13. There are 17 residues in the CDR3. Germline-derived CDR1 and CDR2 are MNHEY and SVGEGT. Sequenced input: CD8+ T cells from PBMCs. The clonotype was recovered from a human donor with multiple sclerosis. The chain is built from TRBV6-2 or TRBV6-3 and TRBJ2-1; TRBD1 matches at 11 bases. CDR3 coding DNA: TGTGCCAGCAGCTACGTACCGGGACAGGGGGTCGGCAATGAGCAGTTCTTC. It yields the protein CASSYVPGQGVGNEQFF.